This TCR beta chain was sequenced during a study of blood T cells in healthy people across ages. Study results and caveats: Nothing was known about donor CMV status, and this possibly confounded expanded clonotype changes.

As concerns this clonotype: As yet, its antigen is unknown.

The use of a sample-barcoded 5' primer and a J-beta primer mix characterized a second PCR of roughly 6 to 11 cycles. A single record per CDR3 protein comes from TCRdb applying MiXCR to the 5' RACE reads. Of 450,000 to 650,000 distinct CDR3 sequences listed, 20% to 30% are singletons. Ten milliliters of peripheral blood were drawn from each donor into EDTA-treated tubes. The CDR3 contains 13 residues. Trimming removed 0 bases at V and 7 bases at J, with 9 bases between. Germline CDR1 and CDR2: SGHRS and YFSETQ. These data are also associated with another study on T cells of mothers and their children. That source notes: The study sampled a few healthy Caucasian mothers and their six children.

Sequenced material: blood. The chain is built from TRBV5-1 and TRBJ2-3; D gene uncertain. This TCR was sampled from a boy aged 5-17 years in good health. CDR3: CASSLGAENTQYF. Here the CDR3 DNA reads TGCGCCAGCAGCTTGGGGGCAGAGAATACGCAGTATTTT.